This passage covers 26 T cell receptor beta chains from one sample sequenced in a study of blood T cell repertoires in COVID-19 (TCRdb year 2020). The library was made by the immunoSEQ multiplex PCR assay. TCRdb took over this immuneACCESS table, retaining in-frame rearrangements with V and J assigned. Such tables are incomplete; in checked studies, under half of the missing clones stem from an unresolved V gene, and the remainder is unexplained. Within this sample are around 370,000 clones, with roughly 90% of them counted one time only. The ten top clones hold just under 7.5% of the sample. The sample was peripheral blood. The receptor source for this set is a woman in her seventies with COVID-19, enrolled during active disease.

The chain is built from TRBV23-1 and TRBJ1-5; D is possibly TRBD1 (6 bases). TRBV23-1 is labeled an ORF, and its function is uncertain. V was trimmed by 1 base and J by 6 bases, leaving 22 bases between them. The CDR3 has 18 residues. In DNA, the CDR3 is TGCGCCAGCAGTCAATACCGGACAGAAACCGAAGTAAGTCAGCCCCAGCATTTT. Encoded protein: CASSQYRTETEVSQPQHF.

This chain uses TRBV3-1 (or the pseudogene TRBV3-2) with TRBJ2-7; D perhaps matches TRBD2 (5 bases). This CDR3 has 15 amino acids. Trimming stripped 3 bases from V and 0 bases from J, with 12 bases between. Germline CDR1 reads LGHDT; CDR2 reads YNNKEL (reference sequence). CDR3 in amino acids: CASSQFPGSSYEQYF. The CDR3 DNA follows: TGTGCCAGCAGCCAGTTTCCGGGATCCTCCTACGAGCAGTACTTC.

CDR3 DNA: TGTGCCTGGGGGTCGGGGGGCCTTTACGAGCAGTACTTC. It codes for CAWGSGGLYEQYF. This chain links TRBV30 with TRBJ2-7; possible D gene TRBD2, 7 bases. The CDR3 contains 13 residues. Trimming took 5 bases from V and 4 from J, leaving 15 bases between them. In germline, CDR1 is GTSNPN, CDR2 SVGIG (reference sequence).

J is TRBJ2-4 and V is TRBV30; D unclear. V shed 2 bases and J shed 0 bases, with 14 bases lying between them. Germline V lookup: CDR1 GTSNPN, CDR2 SVGIG (reference sequence). The CDR3 is 16 amino acids. In nucleotides, the CDR3 is TGTGCCTGGAGTCCCCCTAGATCCCTAGCCAAAAACATTCAGTACTTC. Its protein product is CAWSPPRSLAKNIQYF.

The chain combines TRBV6-5 with TRBJ2-1; 12 bases match TRBD2. The CDR3 length is 16 residues. CDR1 and CDR2 from the germline V gene are MNHEY and SVGAGI. J lost 8 bases, V lost 4 bases, and 9 bases had no gene match. The CDR3 DNA sequence: TGTGCCAGCAGTTTCCCTAGCGGGGGGGCGGGAGATGAGCAGTTCTTC. Protein product: CASSFPSGGAGDEQFF.

The DNA of the CDR3 is TGCGCCAGCAGCTTGGTGGGGGGAGACACTGAAGCTTTCTTT. This encodes CASSLVGGDTEAFF. The V and J genes are TRBV5-1 and TRBJ1-1, with D possibly TRBD1 on 5 matching bases. V lost 0 bases and J 3 bases, leaving 9 bases between the germline ends. There are 14 residues in the CDR3. CDR1 is SGHRS, CDR2 YFSETQ, per germline.

This clone was counted between two and nine times. The chain joins TRBV7-2 to TRBJ1-2; unclear D gene. The germline V gene encodes CDR1 SGHTA and CDR2 FQGNSA. The V gene lost 1 base and the J gene lost 4 bases, with 13 bases spanning the gap. The CDR3 has 15 residues. CDR3 DNA sequence: TGTGCCAGCAGCTTAGTTCCCGGTGCCTCCTATGGCTACACCTTC. Its translation is CASSLVPGASYGYTF.

This chain joins TRBV5-1 and TRBJ1-1; 8 nucleotides match TRBD1. This CDR3 spans 15 amino acids. Trimming at V came to 4 bases and at J to 1 base, leaving 6 bases not matched to a gene. Germline CDR1 and CDR2: SGHRS and YFSETQ. The CDR3 protein is CASSNRTGQNTEAFF. The CDR3 DNA sequence: TGCGCCAGCAGCAATCGGACAGGGCAGAACACTGAAGCTTTCTTT.

The chain uses TRBV30 and TRBJ2-5, with 8 nucleotides matching TRBD1. Germline V CDR1 and CDR2: GTSNPN, SVGIG (reference sequence). The trim removed 6 bases at V and 5 bases at J, leaving 11 bases unmatched. The CDR3 sequence is 14 residues long. The CDR3 here is CACVSDRGDETQYF. DNA of the CDR3: TGTGCCTGTGTCTCCGACAGGGGAGATGAGACCCAGTACTTC.

V and J are TRBV13 and TRBJ1-1; D gene unclear. The V end lost 3 bases, the J end lost 3 bases, and 11 bases lay between the germline ends. The CDR3 is 14 amino acids. Germline V lookup: CDR1 PRHDT, CDR2 FYEKMQ (reference sequence). CDR3 coding DNA: TGTGCCAGCAGCTTTCGAGGTGGCGACACTGAAGCTTTCTTT. This codes for CASSFRGGDTEAFF. Filled out from reference TRBV13 and TRBJ1-1, the complete variable domain reads AAGVIQSPRHLIKEKRETATLKCYPIPRHDTVYWYQQGPGQDPQFLISFYEKMQSDKGSIPDRFSAQQFSDYHSELNMSSLELGDSALYFCASSFRGGDTEAFFGQGTRLTVV.

The J gene is TRBJ1-1, the V gene TRBV19; the D is unclear. Per the germline V gene, CDR1 is LNHDA and CDR2 is SQIVND (reference sequence). This CDR3 contains 14 residues. V was cut by 3 bases and J by 0 bases, with 8 bases left in between. The CDR3 sequence: CASSILGMNTEAFF. In nucleotides, the CDR3 is TGTGCCAGTAGTATCCTAGGCATGAACACTGAAGCTTTCTTT.

V is TRBV30 and J is TRBJ1-3, with no clear D. The germline V and J ends were trimmed by 1 base and 7 bases, with 11 bases remaining between them. Germline lookup yields CDR1 GTSNPN and CDR2 SVGIG (reference sequence). There are 13 residues in the CDR3. In DNA form, the CDR3 reads TGTGCCTGGAGTGATGGCACGTCCAACACCATATATTTT. Translation gives CAWSDGTSNTIYF.

This clone has a single count. The V and J genes are TRBV28 and TRBJ1-1, with 8 bases identical to TRBD1. From germline, CDR1 is MDHEN and CDR2 SYDVKM. With 5 bases clipped from V and 10 bases from J, the junction kept 6 bases outside the gene matches. This CDR3 has 12 amino acids. CDR3 bases: TGTGCCAGCAGTCTCCAGGGGGCGCGAGCTTTCTTT. Translated, it gives CASSLQGARAFF. Complete variable domain (other parts from reference TRBV28 and TRBJ1-1): DVKVTQSSRYLVKRTGEKVFLECVQDMDHENMFWYRQDPGLGLRLIYFSYDVKMKEKGDIPEGYSVSREKKERFSLILESASTNQTSMYLCASSLQGARAFFGQGTRLTVV.

Here the CDR3 reads CASNPQTGPYEQYF. The CDR3 DNA reads TGCGCCAGCAACCCTCAGACAGGCCCCTACGAGCAGTACTTC. This rearrangement joins TRBV5-1 to TRBJ2-7; D is possibly TRBD1 (6 bases). The CDR3 is 14 amino acids. The V end was cut by 6 bases, the J end by 2 bases, with 15 bases between. CDR1 and CDR2 from the germline V gene are SGHRS and YFSETQ.

The chain employs TRBV27 and TRBJ2-7; TRBD1 matches 7 bases. Looked up from germline, CDR1 is MNHEY and CDR2 is SMNVEV (reference sequence). J gave up 0 bases and V 2 bases, and 7 bases lay outside the gene matches. This CDR3 comprises 16 residues. CDR3 sequence (DNA): TGTGCCAGCAGTTTAGGGAAGGGGGCTCTCTCCTACGAGCAGTACTTC. Amino acids: CASSLGKGALSYEQYF.

The rearrangement uses TRBV28 and TRBJ2-3, with 11 bases fitting TRBD2. In germline, CDR1 is MDHEN, CDR2 SYDVKM. V shed 6 bases, J shed 2 bases, and the junction held 10 bases outside the gene matches. The CDR3 contains 17 residues. CDR3 nucleotide sequence: TGTGCCAGCAGACTAGCGGGACTAGCGGTAAACACAGATACGCAGTATTTT. Residues: CASRLAGLAVNTDTQYF.

CDR3 protein: CASSPLRGAGNTIYF. The DNA for the CDR3 is TGTGCCAGTAGTCCCCTCAGGGGCGCTGGAAACACCATATATTTT. This chain links TRBV19 with TRBJ1-3, with D perhaps matching TRBD1 (6 bases). The CDR3 loop spans 15 amino acids. CDR1 and CDR2 from the germline V gene are LNHDA and SQIVND (reference sequence). Trimming pared 5 bases from V and 2 bases from J, leaving 13 bases between. Drawing the rest from reference TRBV19 and TRBJ1-3, the complete variable domain is DGGITQSPKYLFRKEGQNVTLSCEQNLNHDAMYWYRQDPGQGLRLIYYSQIVNDFQKGDIAEGYSVSREKKESFPLTVTSAQKNPTAFYLCASSPLRGAGNTIYFGEGSWLTVV.

This clone was observed a single time. This sequence joins TRBV29-1 and TRBJ1-5, with no clear D. Between the trimmed V and J ends, which lost 4 bases and 5 bases, there was a span of 9 bases. The V gene's germline CDR1 is SQVTM and CDR2 ANQGSEA. CDR3 length equals 12 residues. The CDR3 DNA reads TGCAGCGTTGGGGAGCAAGATCAGCCCCAGCATTTT. This sequence encodes CSVGEQDQPQHF.

This rearrangement joins TRBV19 to TRBJ1-1; D gene ambiguous. This CDR3 spans 15 amino acids. Per germline, CDR1 LNHDA and CDR2 SQIVND (reference sequence). V was trimmed by 9 bases and J by 4 bases, leaving 21 bases between them. CDR3 nucleotide sequence: TGTGCCAGCGATGCATACGGCGGAGGTATCACTGAAGCTTTCTTT. It translates to CASDAYGGGITEAFF.

This clone came up once. The genes are TRBV2 and TRBJ1-5, with D uncertain. This CDR3 has 14 amino acids. Germline V gene lookup returns CDR1 SNHLY and CDR2 FYNNEI. V lost 6 bases and J 2 bases, leaving 11 bases between the germline ends. Here the CDR3 reads CASSLGSGNQPQHF. CDR3 coding DNA: TGTGCCAGCAGCCTTGGGAGTGGCAATCAGCCCCAGCATTTT.

The rearrangement uses TRBV9 and TRBJ2-1, with D possibly TRBD2 on 6 matching bases. Germline V gene data show CDR1 as SGDLS and CDR2 as YYNGEE. The CDR3 runs to 13 residues. Trimming pared 3 bases from V and 11 bases from J, leaving 15 bases between. CDR3 region: CASSGAFGTQQFF. The CDR3 nucleotides are TGTGCCAGCAGCGGAGCGTTCGGGACTCAGCAGTTCTTC. The full variable domain, rest sourced from reference TRBV9 and TRBJ2-1, is DSGVTQTPKHLITATGQRVTLRCSPRSGDLSVYWYQQSLDQGLQFLIQYYNGEERAKGNILERFSAQQFPDLHSELNLSSLELGDSALYFCASSGAFGTQQFFGPGTRLTVL.

This chain joins TRBV10-3 and TRBJ1-6; tentatively, D is TRBD1 (5 bases). Germline V lookup: CDR1 ENHRY, CDR2 SYGVKD. The CDR3 length is 13 residues. Between the trimmed V and J ends, which lost 10 bases and 5 bases, there was a span of 12 bases. This CDR3 reads CATWGENNSPLHF. In nucleotides, the CDR3 is TGTGCCACCTGGGGGGAAAATAATTCACCCCTCCACTTT.

The J gene is TRBJ2-2, the V gene TRBV10-3; 12 bases map to TRBD1. Germline V gene data show CDR1 as ENHRY and CDR2 as SYGVKD. This CDR3 spans 20 amino acids. The V segment lost 0 bases and the J segment 1 base; nucleotides outside the gene matches: 9. CDR3 protein: CAISESMGQGASKNTGELFF. In nucleotides, the CDR3 is TGTGCCATCAGTGAGTCGATGGGACAGGGGGCCTCTAAGAACACCGGGGAGCTGTTTTTT.

J is TRBJ1-5 and V is TRBV27; tentative D call: TRBD1 (5 bases). This CDR3 is 16 amino acids long. CDR1 is MNHEY, CDR2 SMNVEV, per germline (reference sequence). Trimming took off 1 base at V and 1 base at J, with 11 bases between the two ends. CDR3 loop: CASSLWAGVSNQPQHF. CDR3 nucleotide sequence: TGTGCCAGCAGTTTATGGGCGGGGGTGAGCAATCAGCCCCAGCATTTT.

The rearrangement links TRBV3-1 (or the pseudogene TRBV3-2) to TRBJ1-2, with D possibly matching TRBD1 (5 bases). From germline, CDR1 is LGHDT and CDR2 YNNKEL (reference sequence). Trimming left V 1 base short and J 4 bases short, with 13 bases between. The CDR3 totals 15 residues. CDR3 protein: CASSQGLTGLYGYTF. DNA of the CDR3: TGTGCCAGCAGCCAAGGGTTGACGGGACTCTATGGCTACACCTTC.

This rearrangement joins TRBV27 to TRBJ2-3, with TRBD2 matching 8 bases. V was clipped by 5 bases and J by 0 bases; unmatched bases: 4. Germline lookup yields CDR1 MNHEY and CDR2 SMNVEV (reference sequence). The CDR3 totals 15 residues. The CDR3 DNA reads as TGTGCCAGCAGTCCCCGGGGGGGGAGCACAGATACGCAGTATTTT. Its translation is CASSPRGGSTDTQYF.